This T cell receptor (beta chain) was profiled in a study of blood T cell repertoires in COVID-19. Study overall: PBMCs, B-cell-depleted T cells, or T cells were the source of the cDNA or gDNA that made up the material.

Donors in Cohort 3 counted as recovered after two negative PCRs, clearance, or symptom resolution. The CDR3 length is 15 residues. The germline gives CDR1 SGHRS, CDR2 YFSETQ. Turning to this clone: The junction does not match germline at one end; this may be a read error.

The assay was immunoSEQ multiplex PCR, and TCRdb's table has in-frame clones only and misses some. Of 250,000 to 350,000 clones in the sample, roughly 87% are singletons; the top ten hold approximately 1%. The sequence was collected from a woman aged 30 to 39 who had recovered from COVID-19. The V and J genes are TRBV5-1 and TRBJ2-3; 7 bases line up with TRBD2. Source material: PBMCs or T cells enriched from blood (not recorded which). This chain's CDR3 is CASRLSGTFTDTQYF. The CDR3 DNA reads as TGCGCCAGCCGCTTGAGCGGGACCTTCACAGATACGCAGTATTTT. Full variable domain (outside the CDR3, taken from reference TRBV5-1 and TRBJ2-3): KAGVTQTPRYLIKTRGQQVTLSCSPISGHRSVSWYQQTPGQGLQFLFEYFSETQRNKGNFPGRFSGRQFSNSRSEMNVSTLELGDSALYLCASRLSGTFTDTQYFGPGTRLTVL.